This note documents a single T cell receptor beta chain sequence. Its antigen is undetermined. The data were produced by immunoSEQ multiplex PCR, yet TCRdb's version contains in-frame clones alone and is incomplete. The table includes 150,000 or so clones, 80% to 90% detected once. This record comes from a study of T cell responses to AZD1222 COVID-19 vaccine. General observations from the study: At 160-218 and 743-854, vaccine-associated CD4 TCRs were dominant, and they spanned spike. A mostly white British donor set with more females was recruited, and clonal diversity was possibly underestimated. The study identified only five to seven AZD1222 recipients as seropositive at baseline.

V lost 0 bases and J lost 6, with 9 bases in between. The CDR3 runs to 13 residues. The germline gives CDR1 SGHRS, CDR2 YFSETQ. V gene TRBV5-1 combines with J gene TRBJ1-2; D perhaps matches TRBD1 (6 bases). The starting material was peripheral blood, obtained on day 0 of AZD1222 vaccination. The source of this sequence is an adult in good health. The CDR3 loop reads CASSLARGDGYTF. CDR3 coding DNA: TGCGCCAGCAGCTTGGCCAGGGGTGATGGCTACACCTTC.